A single TCR beta chain is shown here with its context. Its matching antigen is unknown. These data originate in a study of T cells expressing NK-cell markers. For the study at large: Sequencing of TCR beta repertoires drew on sorted CD3+CD56+NKG2C+, CD3+CD56+NKG2C- and CD3+CD56-NKG2C+ T cells. The eight sequenced donors comprised seven who were HCMV-seropositive and one who was seronegative. Study results and limitations: The same clonotypes also predominated in the CD3+CD56-NKG2C+ fraction of a handful of donors.

The authors made TCR beta cDNA libraries by 5'RACE template switching. This switching added a universal primer site and UMIs. TCRdb re-called the 5' RACE reads; one entry per CDR3 protein, DNA not given. The specimen's table records about 370,000 distinct CDR3 sequences. The germline gives CDR1 MGHDK, CDR2 SYGVNS. The CDR3 is made up of 15 amino acids. Sample: blood T cells: a sorted CD56 or NKG2C T cell subset, CD4+ or CD8+ T cells, or bulk PBMC T cells (not recorded which). The receptor's source is a woman aged 45-59 years in good health. This chain joins TRBV25-1 and TRBJ2-1; the D call from TCRdb, TRBD1, cannot be confirmed without DNA. The CDR3 protein is CASSEWGGANNEQFF. Supplemented by reference TRBV25-1 and TRBJ2-1, the full variable domain reads EADIYQTPRYLVIGTGKKITLECSQTMGHDKMYWYQQDPGMELHLIHYSYGVNSTEKGDLSSESTVSRIRTEHFPLTLESARPSHTSQYLCASSEWGGANNEQFFGPGTRLTVL.